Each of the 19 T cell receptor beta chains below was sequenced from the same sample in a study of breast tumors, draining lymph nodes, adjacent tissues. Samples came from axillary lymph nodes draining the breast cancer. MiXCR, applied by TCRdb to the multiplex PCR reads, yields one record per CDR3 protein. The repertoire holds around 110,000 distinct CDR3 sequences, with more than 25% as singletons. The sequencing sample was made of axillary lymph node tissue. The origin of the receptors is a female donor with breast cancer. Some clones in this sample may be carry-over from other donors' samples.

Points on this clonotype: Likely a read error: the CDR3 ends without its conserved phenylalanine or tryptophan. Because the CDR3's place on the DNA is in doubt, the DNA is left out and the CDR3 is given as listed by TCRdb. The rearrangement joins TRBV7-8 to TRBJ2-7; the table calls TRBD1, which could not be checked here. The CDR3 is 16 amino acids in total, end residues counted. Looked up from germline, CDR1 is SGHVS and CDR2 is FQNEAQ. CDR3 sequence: CASSLSPSTGDYEKYL.

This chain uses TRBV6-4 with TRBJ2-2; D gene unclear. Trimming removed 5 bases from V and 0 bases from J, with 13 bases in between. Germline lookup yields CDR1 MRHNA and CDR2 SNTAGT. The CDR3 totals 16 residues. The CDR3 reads CASSHRSVPNTGELFF. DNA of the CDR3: TGTGCCAGCAGTCACCGATCAGTCCCGAACACCGGGGAGCTGTTTTTT.

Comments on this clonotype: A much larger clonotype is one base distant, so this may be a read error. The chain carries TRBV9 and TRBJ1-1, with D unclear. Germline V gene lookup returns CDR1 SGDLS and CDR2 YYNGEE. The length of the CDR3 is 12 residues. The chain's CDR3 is CASSPLNTEAVF. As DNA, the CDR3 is TGTGCCAGCAGTCCCTTGAACACTGAAGCTGTCTTT.

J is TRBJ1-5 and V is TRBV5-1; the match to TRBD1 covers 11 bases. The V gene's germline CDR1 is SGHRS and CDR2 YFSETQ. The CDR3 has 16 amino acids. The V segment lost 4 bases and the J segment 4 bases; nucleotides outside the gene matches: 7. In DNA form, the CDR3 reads TGCGCCAGCAGCACAGGACAGGGGGCAATTAATCAGCCCCAGCATTTT. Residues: CASSTGQGAINQPQHF.

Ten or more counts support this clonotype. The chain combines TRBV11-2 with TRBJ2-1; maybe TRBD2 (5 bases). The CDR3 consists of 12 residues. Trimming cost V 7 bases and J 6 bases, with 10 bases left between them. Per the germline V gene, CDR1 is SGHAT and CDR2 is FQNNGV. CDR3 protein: CASKLVGNEQFF. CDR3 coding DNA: TGTGCCAGCAAACTAGTGGGCAATGAGCAGTTCTTC. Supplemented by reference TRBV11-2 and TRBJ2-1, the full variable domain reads EAGVAQSPRYKIIEKRQSVAFWCNPISGHATLYWYQQILGQGPKLLIQFQNNGVVDDSQLPKDRFSAERLKGVDSTLKIQPAKLEDSAVYLCASKLVGNEQFFGPGTRLTVL.

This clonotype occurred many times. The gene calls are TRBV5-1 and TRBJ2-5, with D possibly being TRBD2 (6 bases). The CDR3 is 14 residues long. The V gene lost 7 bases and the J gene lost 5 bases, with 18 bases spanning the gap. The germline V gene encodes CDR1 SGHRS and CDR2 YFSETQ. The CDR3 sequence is CASSRGDAGETQYF. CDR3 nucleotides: TGCGCCAGCTCTAGGGGAGACGCGGGGGAGACCCAGTACTTC.

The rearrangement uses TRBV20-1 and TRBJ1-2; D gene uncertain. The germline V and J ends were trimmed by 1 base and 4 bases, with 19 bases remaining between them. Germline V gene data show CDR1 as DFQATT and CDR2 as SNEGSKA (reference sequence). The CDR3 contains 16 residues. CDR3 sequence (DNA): TGCAGTGCTAGAGTGGTGGGGATTACGGGCGGCTATGGCTACACCTTC. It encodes CSARVVGITGGYGYTF.

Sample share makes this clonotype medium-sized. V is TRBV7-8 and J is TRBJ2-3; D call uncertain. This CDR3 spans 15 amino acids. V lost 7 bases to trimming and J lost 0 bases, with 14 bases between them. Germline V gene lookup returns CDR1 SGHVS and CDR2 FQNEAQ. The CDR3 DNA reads TGTGCCAGCACCTCGGCGACCCTCAGCACAGATACGCAGTATTTT. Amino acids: CASTSATLSTDTQYF.

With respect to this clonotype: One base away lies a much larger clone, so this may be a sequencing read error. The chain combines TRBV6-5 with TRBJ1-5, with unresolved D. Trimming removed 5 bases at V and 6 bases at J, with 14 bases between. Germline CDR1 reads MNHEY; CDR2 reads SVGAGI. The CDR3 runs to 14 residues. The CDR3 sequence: CASSPKKAGQPQHF. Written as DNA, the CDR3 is TGTGCCAGCAGTCCGAAGAAGGCGGGTCAGCCCCAGCATTTT.

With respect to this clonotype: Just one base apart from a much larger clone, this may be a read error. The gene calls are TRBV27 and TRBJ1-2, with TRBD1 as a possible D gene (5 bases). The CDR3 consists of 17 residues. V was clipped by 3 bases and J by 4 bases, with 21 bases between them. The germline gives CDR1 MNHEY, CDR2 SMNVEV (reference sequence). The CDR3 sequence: CASSFGAFTDVPYGYTF. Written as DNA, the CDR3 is TGTGCCAGCAGTTTCGGGGCTTTTACAGACGTCCCCTATGGCTACACCTTC.

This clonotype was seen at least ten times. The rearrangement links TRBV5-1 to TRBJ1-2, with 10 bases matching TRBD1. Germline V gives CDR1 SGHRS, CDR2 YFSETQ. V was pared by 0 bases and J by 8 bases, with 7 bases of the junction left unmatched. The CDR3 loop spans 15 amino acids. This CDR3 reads CASSLEWDRGEGYTF. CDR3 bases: TGCGCCAGCAGCTTGGAATGGGACAGGGGCGAAGGCTACACCTTC. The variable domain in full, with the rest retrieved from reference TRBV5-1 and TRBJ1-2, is KAGVTQTPRYLIKTRGQQVTLSCSPISGHRSVSWYQQTPGQGLQFLFEYFSETQRNKGNFPGRFSGRQFSNSRSEMNVSTLELGDSALYLCASSLEWDRGEGYTFGSGTRLTVV.

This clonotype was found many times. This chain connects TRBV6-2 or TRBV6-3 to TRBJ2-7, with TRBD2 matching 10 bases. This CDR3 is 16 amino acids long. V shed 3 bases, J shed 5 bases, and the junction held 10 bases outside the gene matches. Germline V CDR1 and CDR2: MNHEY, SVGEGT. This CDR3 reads CASSYGPSGSFDEQYF. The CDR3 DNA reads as TGTGCCAGCAGTTATGGGCCTAGCGGGAGTTTCGACGAGCAGTACTTC.

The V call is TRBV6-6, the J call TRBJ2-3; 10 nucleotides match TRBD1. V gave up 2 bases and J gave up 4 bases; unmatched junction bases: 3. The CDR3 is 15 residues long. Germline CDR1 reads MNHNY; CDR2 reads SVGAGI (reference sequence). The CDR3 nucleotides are TGTGCCAGCAGTTACCCAGGACAGGGGGCAGATACGCAGTATTTT. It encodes CASSYPGQGADTQYF.

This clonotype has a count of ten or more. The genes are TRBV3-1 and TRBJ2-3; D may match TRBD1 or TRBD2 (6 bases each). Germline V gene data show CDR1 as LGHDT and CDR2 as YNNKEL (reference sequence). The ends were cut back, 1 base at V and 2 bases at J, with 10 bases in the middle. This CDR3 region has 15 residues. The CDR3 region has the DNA TGTGCCAGCAGCCAAGCGGGGGACAACACAGATACGCAGTATTTT. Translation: CASSQAGDNTDTQYF.

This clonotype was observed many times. The CDR3 coding sequence is TGTGCCAGCAGCCAATATACTAGGATCCCAGATACGCAGTATTTT. Residues: CASSQYTRIPDTQYF. The chain carries TRBV3-2 and TRBJ2-3; the table's D gene call, TRBD2, was not cross checked with the DNA. TRBV3-2 is a listed pseudogene. There are 15 residues in the CDR3.

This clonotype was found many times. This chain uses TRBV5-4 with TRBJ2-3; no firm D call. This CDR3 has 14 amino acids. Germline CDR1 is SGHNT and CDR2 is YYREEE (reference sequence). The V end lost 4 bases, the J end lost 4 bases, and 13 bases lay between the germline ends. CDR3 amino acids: CASSTGRSADTQYF. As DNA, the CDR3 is TGTGCCAGCAGCACCGGACGGTCAGCAGATACGCAGTATTTT.

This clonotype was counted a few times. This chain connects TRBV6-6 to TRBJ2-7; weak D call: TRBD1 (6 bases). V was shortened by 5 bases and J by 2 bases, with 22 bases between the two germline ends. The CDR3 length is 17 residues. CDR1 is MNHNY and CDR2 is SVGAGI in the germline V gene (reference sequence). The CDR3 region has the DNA TGTGCCAGCAGTCACGAAGGGCCACAGGGTTACCCCTACGAGCAGTACTTC. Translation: CASSHEGPQGYPYEQYF.

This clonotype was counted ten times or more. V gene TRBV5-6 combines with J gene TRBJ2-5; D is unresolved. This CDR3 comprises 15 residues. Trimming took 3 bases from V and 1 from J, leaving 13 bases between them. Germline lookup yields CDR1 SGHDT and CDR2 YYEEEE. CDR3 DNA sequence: TGTGCCAGCAGCTCACGAAAGGGCTCCCAAGAGACCCAGTACTTC. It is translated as CASSSRKGSQETQYF.

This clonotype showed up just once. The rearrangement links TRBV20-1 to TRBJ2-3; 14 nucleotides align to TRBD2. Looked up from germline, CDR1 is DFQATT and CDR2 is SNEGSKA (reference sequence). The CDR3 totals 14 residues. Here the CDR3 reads CRMTSGGATDTQYF. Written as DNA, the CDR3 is TGCAGGATGACTAGCGGGGGGGCAACAGATACGCAGTATTTT.